This TCR beta chain was documented in a study of shared clonotypes between healthy human individuals. The study's findings and limits: Memory subsets had estimated richness that was generally smaller than that of naive subsets.

Those who donated, Caucasian adults without exception, all lived in Nashville, Tennessee. Method: immunoSEQ multiplex PCR; TCRdb's copy keeps in-frame clones and lacks some. The sample lists under 1,100,000 clones, around 74% occurring once. As for this clone: The antigen is not known.

The CDR3 has 13 amino acids. V gave up 3 bases and J gave up 1 base, with 3 bases separating them. The germline CDR1 and CDR2 sequences are SGHTA and FQGNSA. The source is a man aged 18 to 29 in good health. The specimen sequenced was memory CD4+ T cells sorted from blood. Subset reported: CD45RA-negative fraction. The chain is built from TRBV7-2 and TRBJ2-2; D is undetermined. The CDR3 protein is CASSFKNTGELFF. The CDR3 nucleotides read TGTGCCAGCAGCTTTAAGAACACCGGGGAGCTGTTTTTT.